Shown below are 2 T cell receptor beta chains from a single sample sequenced in a study of T cells in narcolepsy. The repertoire was sequenced with immunoSEQ multiplex PCR; TCRdb's copy has only in-frame clones and lacks some. The sample carries tens of thousands of clones, roughly 73% recorded once. Sequenced sample: CD45RA- memory CD4+ T cells from PBMCs. Receptors originate from a human donor with narcolepsy.

V and J are TRBV29-1 and TRBJ2-7, with 8 positions matching TRBD1. J gave up 0 bases and V 4 bases, and 2 bases lay outside the gene matches. This CDR3 is 13 amino acids long. The germline V gene encodes CDR1 SQVTM and CDR2 ANQGSEA. CDR3: CSVGQGASYEQYF. The CDR3 DNA sequence: TGCAGCGTTGGGCAGGGGGCCTCCTACGAGCAGTACTTC.

This clone was seen just once. J is TRBJ2-2 and V is TRBV6-4; 10 bases agree with TRBD2. V was pared by 5 bases and J by 0 bases, with 6 bases of the junction left unmatched. The germline V gene has CDR1 MRHNA and CDR2 SNTAGT. The CDR3 runs to 17 residues. CDR3 DNA: TGTGCCAGCAGTTCACTAGCGGGAACCACGAACACCGGGGAGCTGTTTTTT. It specifies CASSSLAGTTNTGELFF.